One sample yielded the 31 T cell receptor beta chains listed below, sequenced in a study of T cell responses to AZD1222 COVID-19 vaccine. Repertoires were generated with immunoSEQ multiplex PCR, while TCRdb's copy carries only in-frame clones and drops some. Here the sample spans some 95,000 clones, around 85% being singletons. The starting material was peripheral blood, obtained on day 0 of AZD1222 vaccination. These receptors came from an adult in good health.

The DNA of the CDR3 is TGTGCCAGCAGCCCCGGACAGGGGTTAAGCACAGATACGCAGTATTTT. As protein: CASSPGQGLSTDTQYF. V and J are TRBV7-2 and TRBJ2-3, with 9 positions matching TRBD1. The V and J ends lost 5 bases and 0 bases, in that order; junction bases with no gene match: 6. The CDR3 runs 16 residues. Germline V lookup: CDR1 SGHTA, CDR2 FQGNSA.

V usage is TRBV2 and J usage is TRBJ1-4, with TRBD1 matching over 9 bases. The J segment lost 3 bases and the V segment lost 6 bases, leaving 5 bases of the junction unmatched. Germline CDR1 is SNHLY and CDR2 is FYNNEI. This CDR3 has 15 amino acids. The CDR3 sequence: CASSGDRVSNEKLFF. CDR3 nucleotide sequence: TGTGCCAGCAGCGGGGACAGGGTTTCTAATGAAAAACTGTTTTTT.

This clone ranks as medium-sized. J is TRBJ1-5 and V is TRBV2, with 7 bases matching TRBD1. The germline V gene encodes CDR1 SNHLY and CDR2 FYNNEI. Unmatched junction bases numbered 10, after V lost 6 bases and J lost 5 bases. The CDR3 has 15 residues. The DNA for the CDR3 is TGTGCCAGCAGAGCCGGGACAGACGGCTATCAGCCCCAGCATTTT. Translated: CASRAGTDGYQPQHF.

The V gene is TRBV12-3 or TRBV12-4, the J gene TRBJ1-2, with D maybe TRBD1 (6 bases). The length of the CDR3 is 13 residues. Deletions cut 5 bases from V and 4 bases from J, with 11 bases between. The CDR3 bases are TGTGCCAGCAGTCCTTCGGACAGCTATGGCTACACCTTC. It specifies CASSPSDSYGYTF.

In its sample, this clone was seen a few times. The rearrangement links TRBV5-1 to TRBJ1-3; D is unresolved. V dropped 2 bases and J dropped 4 bases, with 13 bases sitting between them. The CDR3 is 15 amino acids. The germline gives CDR1 SGHRS, CDR2 YFSETQ. The CDR3 sequence: CASSLLGYTGNTIYF. DNA of the CDR3: TGCGCCAGCAGCTTATTAGGGTATACCGGAAACACCATATATTTT. Looking up the rest from reference TRBV5-1 and TRBJ1-3 gives the full variable domain: KAGVTQTPRYLIKTRGQQVTLSCSPISGHRSVSWYQQTPGQGLQFLFEYFSETQRNKGNFPGRFSGRQFSNSRSEMNVSTLELGDSALYLCASSLLGYTGNTIYFGEGSWLTVV.

The chain is built from TRBV30 and TRBJ1-1; TRBD1 matches at 9 bases. Germline V gene lookup returns CDR1 GTSNPN and CDR2 SVGIG (reference sequence). The CDR3 is made up of 15 amino acids. After removal of 0 bases from V and 5 bases from J, the junction contained 7 bases not matched to a gene. CDR3 DNA: TGTGCCTGGAGTGTACTGGGGACAGGGAATACTGAAGCTTTCTTT. Translation gives CAWSVLGTGNTEAFF.

V and J are TRBV12-3 or TRBV12-4 and TRBJ1-5; D gene unclear. The CDR3 covers 12 residues. Trimming pared 2 bases from V and 3 bases from J, leaving 2 bases between. CDR3 in amino acids: CASSLYNQPQHF. The CDR3 nucleotides read TGTGCCAGCAGTTTATACAATCAGCCCCAGCATTTT.

The chain is built from TRBV5-1 and TRBJ2-1, with 9 bases identical to TRBD2. The CDR3 length is 14 residues. Germline-derived CDR1 and CDR2 are SGHRS and YFSETQ. The J segment lost 10 bases and the V segment lost 1 base, leaving 6 bases of the junction unmatched. For the CDR3, the DNA is TGCGCCAGCAGCTTGACTAGCGGGCGGGGCGAGCAGTTCTTC. Protein product: CASSLTSGRGEQFF.

This clone occurred once. The chain joins TRBV13 to TRBJ1-1; the match to TRBD1 covers 8 bases. After removal of 3 bases from V and 6 bases from J, the junction contained 6 bases not matched to a gene. Germline loops: CDR1 PRHDT, CDR2 FYEKMQ (reference sequence). CDR3 length: 14 amino acids. The CDR3 DNA sequence: TGTGCCAGCAGCTTTGGCAGGGGGCCGGCTGAAGCTTTCTTT. This gives the protein CASSFGRGPAEAFF. Variable domain in full (rest from reference TRBV13 and TRBJ1-1): AAGVIQSPRHLIKEKRETATLKCYPIPRHDTVYWYQQGPGQDPQFLISFYEKMQSDKGSIPDRFSAQQFSDYHSELNMSSLELGDSALYFCASSFGRGPAEAFFGQGTRLTVV.

The gene calls are TRBV19 and TRBJ1-1, with TRBD1 as a possible D gene (6 bases). CDR3 length equals 14 residues. The germline V gene encodes CDR1 LNHDA and CDR2 SQIVND (reference sequence). The V end lost 7 bases, the J end lost 1 base, and 13 bases lay between the germline ends. CDR3 DNA sequence: TGTGCCAGTAAGGGGGGACAAAGGAACACTGAAGCTTTCTTT. Translation gives CASKGGQRNTEAFF.

The chain employs TRBV30 and TRBJ1-3, with a weak D call TRBD1 (6 bases). Germline-derived CDR1 and CDR2 are GTSNPN and SVGIG (reference sequence). The V gene lost 2 bases and the J gene lost 0 bases, with 11 bases spanning the gap. The CDR3 consists of 15 residues. The CDR3 DNA reads TGTGCCTGGAGTCTCCGGGGACACTCTGGAAACACCATATATTTT. It encodes CAWSLRGHSGNTIYF.

The rearrangement joins TRBV15 to TRBJ2-3, with 10 bases identical to TRBD1. J gave up 5 bases and V 0 bases, and 5 bases lay outside the gene matches. CDR3 length: 16 residues. Germline V gives CDR1 LNHNV, CDR2 YYDKDF (reference sequence). CDR3 nucleotide sequence: TGTGCCACCAGCAGAGATCAAGGGACAGGGGAAGATACGCAGTATTTT. Translated, it gives CATSRDQGTGEDTQYF.

V and J are TRBV9 and TRBJ2-1; TRBD1 matches at 9 bases. V shed 1 base and J 7 bases; nucleotides not matched to a gene: 6. The CDR3 has 15 amino acids. Germline V CDR1 and CDR2: SGDLS, YYNGEE. The CDR3 reads CASSVWGTGMNEQFF. The CDR3 nucleotides are TGTGCCAGCAGCGTATGGGGGACAGGGATGAATGAGCAGTTCTTC.

The chain has TRBV21-1 and TRBJ1-4. TRBV21-1 is noted as a pseudogene. This CDR3 has 14 amino acids. CDR3 in DNA: TGTGCCAGCAGCAAAACCCCCGGCGGTGCGGAACTGTTTTTT. This gives the protein CASSKTPGGAELFF.

The rearrangement links TRBV5-1 to TRBJ2-3, with D unclear. There are 13 residues in the CDR3. The germline V and J ends were trimmed by 3 bases and 2 bases, with 7 bases remaining between them. Germline-derived CDR1 and CDR2 are SGHRS and YFSETQ. CDR3 DNA: TGCGCCAGCAGCTCTCAACTCACAGATACGCAGTATTTT. Encoded protein: CASSSQLTDTQYF.

V and J are TRBV24-1 and TRBJ2-3; D is undetermined. Germline V CDR1 and CDR2: KGHDR, SFDVKD. Trimming stripped 5 bases from V and 0 bases from J, with 5 bases between. CDR3 length: 13 amino acids. The CDR3 protein is CATSAGSTDTQYF. CDR3 DNA sequence: TGTGCCACCAGTGCAGGCAGCACAGATACGCAGTATTTT.

The V call is TRBV6-2 or TRBV6-3, the J call TRBJ2-2, with 14 bases that match TRBD2. V shed 5 bases and J 7 bases; nucleotides not matched to a gene: 6. This CDR3 contains 16 residues. Germline V gene lookup returns CDR1 MNHEY and CDR2 SVGEGT. The CDR3 loop is CASSRLAGGSFGELFF. The DNA of the CDR3 is TGTGCCAGCAGTCGACTAGCGGGAGGGTCTTTCGGGGAGCTGTTTTTT.

About this clone itself: The junction shows a germline mismatch at one end, possibly a read error. V gene TRBV7-8 combines with J gene TRBJ2-1, with unresolved D. CDR1 SGHVS and CDR2 FQNEAQ come from the germline V gene. The CDR3 is made up of 12 amino acids. The DNA of the CDR3 is TGTGCCAGCAGCTATAAATACAGTGAGCAGTTCTTC. Translated, it gives CASSYKYSEQFF.

J is TRBJ2-2 and V is TRBV5-1, with D uncertain. This CDR3 has 14 amino acids. V shed 1 base and J shed 4 bases, with 8 bases lying between them. The germline V gene encodes CDR1 SGHRS and CDR2 YFSETQ. CDR3 coding DNA: TGCGCCAGCAGCTTGATTGCCCGCACCGGGGAGCTGTTTTTT. It is translated as CASSLIARTGELFF. The full variable domain, its missing parts supplied by reference TRBV5-1 and TRBJ2-2, is KAGVTQTPRYLIKTRGQQVTLSCSPISGHRSVSWYQQTPGQGLQFLFEYFSETQRNKGNFPGRFSGRQFSNSRSEMNVSTLELGDSALYLCASSLIARTGELFFGEGSRLTVL.

The V gene is TRBV6-5, the J gene TRBJ1-1; TRBD1 matches at 9 bases. Germline V gene sequence: CDR1 MNHEY, CDR2 SVGAGI. V shed 5 bases and J 8 bases; nucleotides not matched to a gene: 9. The CDR3 spans 14 residues. The CDR3 reads CASSQGQGFPEAFF. The CDR3 coding sequence is TGTGCCAGCAGTCAGGGACAGGGCTTTCCCGAAGCTTTCTTT.

The J gene is TRBJ1-6, the V gene TRBV7-8; possible D gene TRBD1, 5 bases. The germline V and J ends were trimmed by 5 bases and 4 bases, with 18 bases remaining between them. This CDR3 comprises 17 residues. Germline CDR1 reads SGHVS; CDR2 reads FQNEAQ. This chain's CDR3 is CASSPRAIRGYNSPLHF. The CDR3 DNA reads TGTGCCAGCAGCCCCAGAGCCATTCGGGGGTATAATTCACCCCTCCACTTT. Full variable domain (missing parts from reference TRBV7-8 and TRBJ1-6): GAGVSQSPRYKVAKRGQDVALRCDPISGHVSLFWYQQALGQGPEFLTYFQNEAQLDKSGLPSDRFFAERPEGSVSTLKIQRTQQEDSAVYLCASSPRAIRGYNSPLHFGNGTRLTVT.

The V and J genes are TRBV27 and TRBJ2-3; D is tentatively TRBD1 or TRBD2 (6 bases each). Germline V gives CDR1 MNHEY, CDR2 SMNVEV (reference sequence). Deletions cut 8 bases from V and 6 bases from J, with 15 bases between. This CDR3 region has 13 residues. This CDR3 is CASPGVGGDTQYF. The CDR3 bases are TGTGCCAGCCCCGGGGTGGGGGGCGATACGCAGTATTTT.

The chain recombines TRBV19 with TRBJ1-1; D is perhaps TRBD1 (6 bases). Germline V gives CDR1 LNHDA, CDR2 SQIVND (reference sequence). This CDR3 contains 15 residues. V was cut by 9 bases and J by 0 bases, with 17 bases left in between. The CDR3 coding sequence is TGTGCCAGCAAGTGGGGGGGCACGCTGAACACTGAAGCTTTCTTT. Its protein product is CASKWGGTLNTEAFF. Full variable domain (missing parts from reference TRBV19 and TRBJ1-1): DGGITQSPKYLFRKEGQNVTLSCEQNLNHDAMYWYRQDPGQGLRLIYYSQIVNDFQKGDIAEGYSVSREKKESFPLTVTSAQKNPTAFYLCASKWGGTLNTEAFFGQGTRLTVV.

The V and J genes are TRBV12-3 or TRBV12-4 and TRBJ1-6; D possibly corresponds to TRBD1 (5 bases). V lost 6 bases and J 8 bases, leaving 11 bases between the germline ends. There are 13 residues in the CDR3. The CDR3 DNA follows: TGTGCCAGCAGACTACAGGAAGATTCACCCCTCCACTTT. This gives the protein CASRLQEDSPLHF.

V is TRBV30 and J is TRBJ2-2; tentatively, D is TRBD1 (6 bases). The CDR3 consists of 14 residues. V was clipped by 4 bases and J by 7 bases, with 16 bases between them. Germline CDR1 and CDR2: GTSNPN and SVGIG (reference sequence). The DNA of the CDR3 is TGTGCCTGGACCCTCCGAAGGGGACACGGGGAGCTGTTTTTT. Translated: CAWTLRRGHGELFF. Full variable domain (missing parts from reference TRBV30 and TRBJ2-2): SQTIHQWPATLVQPVGSPLSLECTVEGTSNPNLYWYRQAAGRGLQLLFYSVGIGQISSEVPQNLSASRPQDRQFILSSKKLLLSDSGFYLCAWTLRRGHGELFFGEGSRLTVL.

V is TRBV9 and J is TRBJ2-4; no definite D call. In germline, CDR1 is SGDLS, CDR2 YYNGEE. Trimming took off 0 bases at V and 5 bases at J, with 9 bases between the two ends. The CDR3 is made up of 14 amino acids. CDR3 region: CASSVALQENIQYF. The CDR3 DNA follows: TGTGCCAGCAGCGTAGCTCTCCAGGAAAACATTCAGTACTTC.

This clone was seen just once. This chain links TRBV3-1 (or the pseudogene TRBV3-2) with TRBJ2-2; D possibly corresponds to TRBD2 (6 bases). V was pared by 5 bases and J by 4 bases, with 14 bases between. There are 15 residues in the CDR3. CDR1 is LGHDT, CDR2 YNNKEL, per germline (reference sequence). The CDR3 DNA reads TGTGCCAGCAGCAATGGCGGGAAGGGCACCGGGGAGCTGTTTTTT. Translating it yields CASSNGGKGTGELFF.

The genes are TRBV7-6 and TRBJ2-2, with unresolved D. The CDR3 length is 13 residues. Between the trimmed V and J ends, which lost 5 bases and 5 bases, there was a span of 9 bases. Per the germline V gene, CDR1 is SGHVS and CDR2 is FNYEAQ. CDR3 residues: CASSPTWTGELFF. The CDR3 nucleotides are TGTGCCAGCAGCCCTACTTGGACCGGGGAGCTGTTTTTT.

The genes are TRBV6-5 and TRBJ1-4; D is unclear. Germline CDR1 is MNHEY and CDR2 is SVGAGI. The CDR3 is 12 amino acids. V lost 7 bases and J 8 bases, leaving 11 bases between the germline ends. The CDR3 DNA is TGTGCCAGCATTACGGGTGGAGAAAAACTGTTTTTT. Translation: CASITGGEKLFF.

The chain couples TRBV10-1 to TRBJ2-4; D might be TRBD2 (6 bases). CDR3 size: 15 residues. V was clipped by 2 bases and J by 6 bases, with 14 bases between them. Germline CDR1 reads WNHNN; CDR2 reads SYGVQD (reference sequence). In DNA, the CDR3 is TGCGCCAGCAGTGAGGGAGGGAGCGGTGTAAACATTCAGTACTTC. Translated, it gives CASSEGGSGVNIQYF.

The chain combines TRBV29-1 with TRBJ2-3, with 8 positions matching TRBD1. V dropped 2 bases and J dropped 4; count of bases not matched to a gene: 8. Germline CDR1 reads SQVTM; CDR2 reads ANQGSEA. The CDR3 is 15 residues long. DNA for the CDR3: TGCAGCGTTGAACCCGGCAGGGGGCGAGCAGATACGCAGTATTTT. Its protein is CSVEPGRGRADTQYF.